This TCR beta chain was sequenced for a study of T cells in Graves' hyperthyroidism and ophthalmopathy. This clonotype was seen ten or more times. Its antigen is unidentified. Among the patients, aged 18 to 65, hyperthyroidism was newly diagnosed and had lasted under 2 months. Study-level results: From stable hyperthyroidism, ophthalmopathy was separated by a 13 V-J model.

V lost 6 bases and J 1 base, leaving 15 bases between the germline ends. Germline V lookup: CDR1 KGHSH, CDR2 LQKENI. The CDR3 sequence is 15 residues long. RNA transcripts gave rise to amplified TCR beta CDR3 regions. Initially, a first-round RT-PCR of the TCR CDR3 employed the HTBI primer set. TCRdb reanalysed the multiplex PCR reads using MiXCR and keeps one entry per CDR3 protein. The sample contains under 350,000 distinct CDR3 sequences, around 25% of which appear only once. Sequences were obtained from blood. This clonotype originated in a man in his forties or fifties with Graves' hyperthyroidism that later progressed to Graves' ophthalmopathy. V usage is TRBV18 and J usage is TRBJ1-1; tentative D call: TRBD1 (5 bases). The CDR3 loop is CASSLQGRTNTEAFF. The CDR3 nucleotides read TGTGCCAGCTCGCTTCAGGGACGGACGAACACTGAAGCTTTCTTT.